This T cell receptor (beta chain) was recorded in a study of blood T cell repertoires in COVID-19. About the study: Sites in the United States, Italy and Spain provided acute and convalescent COVID-19 samples. From T cells, B-cell-depleted T cells, or PBMCs came the material, which was cDNA or gDNA.

The CDR3 spans 14 residues. With 2 bases clipped from V and 5 bases from J, the junction kept 5 bases outside the gene matches. Per the germline V gene, CDR1 is SEHNR and CDR2 is FQNEAQ (reference sequence). Method: immunoSEQ multiplex PCR; TCRdb's copy keeps in-frame clones and lacks some. The sample yields tens of thousands of clones, 88% seen once. The sequence derives from a woman aged 70 to 79 with acute or convalescent COVID-19. The sequencing sample was made of peripheral blood. This sequence joins TRBV7-9 and TRBJ2-5; 7 positions match TRBD2. In DNA, the CDR3 is TGTGCCAGCAGCTTAACTAGCGATATGGAGACCCAGTACTTC. It yields the protein CASSLTSDMETQYF.